This TCR beta chain was found in a study of PD-1 blockade in classical Hodgkin lymphoma. Study-wide context: Every 2 weeks, patients had 3 mg/kg nivolumab intravenously. The study, taken as a whole, reports: Baseline TCR diversity was reportedly lower in newly diagnosed patients than healthy donors.

The time point: cycle 4 day 1 (C4D1), after 5 to 7 weeks of nivolumab. Every single patient, without exception, relapsed after autologous stem cell transplantation, and brentuximab vedotin exposure varied. Patients showed best responses of complete response, partial response or progressive disease. Clones were sequenced by immunoSEQ multiplex PCR, and TCRdb holds only the in-frame ones, with some missing. The repertoire holds 20,000 to 25,000 clones, with about three quarters as singletons. A note on this clone: No antigen is known for it.

CDR3 length: 17 amino acids. With 1 base removed from V and 0 bases from J, the gap between germline ends came to 14 bases. CDR1 is SGHDT and CDR2 is YYEEEE in the germline V gene. The source was peripheral blood mononuclear cells (PBMCs), collected before the fourth cycle of nivolumab. The chain has TRBV5-6 and TRBJ1-5; D ambiguous. The clonotype comes from a human donor with classical Hodgkin lymphoma. CDR3 nucleotide sequence: TGTGCCAGCAGCTTGACCCCCCCCGAGTATAGCAATCAGCCCCAGCATTTT. Protein sequence: CASSLTPPEYSNQPQHF.